These 9 T cell receptor beta chains came from one sample sequenced in a study of OX40 agonist ivuxolimab in advanced cancers. The assay was immunoSEQ multiplex PCR, and TCRdb's table has in-frame clones only and misses some. The table has approximately 66,000 clones, 86% seen once. This specimen was CD4+ or CD8+ T cells sorted from blood, taken in a trial of the OX40 agonist ivuxolimab. All receptors derive from an adult with an advanced solid tumor such as melanoma, head and neck, liver or kidney cancer.

This clone was recorded a few times. V and J are TRBV18 and TRBJ2-3, with D unclear. Trimming removed 1 base at V and 6 bases at J, with 8 bases between. CDR1 KGHSH and CDR2 LQKENI come from the germline V gene. CDR3 length: 13 residues. CDR3 sequence: CASSPQKADTQYF. In nucleotides, the CDR3 is TGTGCCAGCTCACCACAGAAGGCTGATACGCAGTATTTT.

In the case of this clone: An end of the junction does not agree with germline; a read error may underlie this. This chain joins TRBV9 and TRBJ2-1, with a weak D call TRBD2 (5 bases). The CDR3 runs to 14 residues. The germline gives CDR1 SGDLS, CDR2 YYNGEE. The chain's CDR3 is CASSVDPDYNGQFF. Here the CDR3 DNA reads TGTGCCAGCAGCGTAGATCCAGACTACAATGGGCAGTTCTTC.

V is TRBV18 and J is TRBJ1-1, with unresolved D. Trimming stripped 4 bases from V and 1 base from J, with 13 bases between. This CDR3 contains 15 residues. The germline V gene encodes CDR1 KGHSH and CDR2 LQKENI. The CDR3 DNA is TGTGCCAGCTCACTTCCTCTACCGGGGAACACTGAAGCTTTCTTT. Its protein is CASSLPLPGNTEAFF.

The genes are TRBV14 and TRBJ1-3; tentatively, D is TRBD1 (5 bases). V lost 1 base, J lost 1 base, and 11 bases lay in between. The CDR3 consists of 16 residues. CDR1 SGHDN and CDR2 FVKESK come from the germline V gene. The CDR3 nucleotides are TGTGCCAGCAGCCAAGTGTGGGGGTATTCTGGAAACACCATATATTTT. Amino acid sequence: CASSQVWGYSGNTIYF.

This clone was seen a single time. The chain is built from TRBV6-5 and TRBJ1-6; D perhaps matches TRBD1 (6 bases). V dropped 0 bases and J dropped 5 bases, with 11 bases sitting between them. CDR1 is MNHEY, CDR2 SVGAGI, per germline. CDR3 length: 16 amino acids. CDR3 bases: TGTGCCAGCAGTTACTCGTTTCAGGGGAATAATTCACCCCTCCACTTT. Translation: CASSYSFQGNNSPLHF.

This clone has a single count. The chain couples TRBV6-1 to TRBJ2-7; 7 bases agree with TRBD1. CDR3 size: 13 residues. The trim removed 6 bases at V and 5 bases at J, leaving 7 bases unmatched. Germline CDR1 reads MNHNS; CDR2 reads SASEGT. The CDR3 region is CASSVTGLHEQYF. CDR3 DNA: TGTGCCAGCAGCGTGACAGGGCTCCACGAGCAGTACTTC.

The V gene is TRBV7-6, the J gene TRBJ1-5; TRBD1 aligns across 8 bases. Germline V gene data show CDR1 as SGHVS and CDR2 as FNYEAQ. V was pared by 0 bases and J by 6 bases, with 4 bases of the junction left unmatched. The CDR3 totals 15 residues. The CDR3, as DNA: TGTGCCAGCAGCTTAGCAGGCAGGGGGCCTCAGCCCCAGCATTTT. Translating gives CASSLAGRGPQPQHF.

V gene TRBV2 combines with J gene TRBJ1-2, with no clear D. Germline values: CDR1 SNHLY, CDR2 FYNNEI. Deletions cut 7 bases from V and 8 bases from J, with 20 bases between. This CDR3 spans 14 amino acids. The DNA for the CDR3 is TGTGCCAGCACCCACGAGGTAGGGTCGGGCGGCTACACCTTC. As protein: CASTHEVGSGGYTF.

The chain has TRBV5-1 and TRBJ2-2; D is perhaps TRBD1 (6 bases). Germline values: CDR1 SGHRS, CDR2 YFSETQ. The CDR3 has 16 amino acids. V gave up 0 bases and J gave up 0 bases, with 9 bases separating them. The CDR3 region has the DNA TGCGCCAGCAGCTTGGCCGGGACACCGAACACCGGGGAGCTGTTTTTT. As protein: CASSLAGTPNTGELFF.